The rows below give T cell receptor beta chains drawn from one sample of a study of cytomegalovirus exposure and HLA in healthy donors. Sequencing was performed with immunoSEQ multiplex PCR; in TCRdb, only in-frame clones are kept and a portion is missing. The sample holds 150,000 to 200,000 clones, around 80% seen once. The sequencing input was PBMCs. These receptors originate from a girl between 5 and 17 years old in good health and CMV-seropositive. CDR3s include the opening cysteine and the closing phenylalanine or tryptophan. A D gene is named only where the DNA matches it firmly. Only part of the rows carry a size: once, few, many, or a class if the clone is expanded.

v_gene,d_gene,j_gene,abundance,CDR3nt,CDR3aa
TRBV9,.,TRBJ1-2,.,TGTGCCAGCAGCGACCTAGTTCGCTATGGCTACACCTTC,CASSDLVRYGYTF
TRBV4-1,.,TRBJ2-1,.,TGCGCCAGCAGCCATGCGGACTCTTACAATGAGCAGTTCTTC,CASSHADSYNEQFF
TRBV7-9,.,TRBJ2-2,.,TGTGCCAGCAGCCCAAGAGGTTGGGACACCGGGGAGCTGTTTTTT,CASSPRGWDTGELFF
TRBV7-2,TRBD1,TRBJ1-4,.,TGTGCCAGCAAACGGACAGGGGGTTACGTTTCTAATGAAAAACTGTTTTTT,CASKRTGGYVSNEKLFF
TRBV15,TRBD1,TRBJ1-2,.,TGTGCCACCAGCCTGAACGCCGGGACAGCTGCGCATGGCTACACCTTC,CATSLNAGTAAHGYTF
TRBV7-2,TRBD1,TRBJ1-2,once,TGTGCCAGCAGCCTGACAGGGTACTATGGCTACACCTTC,CASSLTGYYGYTF
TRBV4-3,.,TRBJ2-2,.,TGCGCCAGCAGCCAAGATTGGCAGGGGCTATCCACCGGGGAGCTGTTTTTT,CASSQDWQGLSTGELFF
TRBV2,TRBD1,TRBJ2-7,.,TGTGCCAGCAGTACTCAAGCACCGGGACAGGGGGCCTACGAGCAGTACTTC,CASSTQAPGQGAYEQYF
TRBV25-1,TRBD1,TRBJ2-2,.,TGTGCCAGCAGACCGGGACAGGGATCCCTTAACACCGGGGAGCTGTTTTTT,CASRPGQGSLNTGELFF
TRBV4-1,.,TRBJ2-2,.,TGCGCCAGCAGCTGGACTTCCGGAACCGGGGAGCTGTTTTTT,CASSWTSGTGELFF
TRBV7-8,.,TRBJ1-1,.,TGTGCCAGCAGCCCCGGGCCCTTGACAGCTGAAGCTTTCTTT,CASSPGPLTAEAFF
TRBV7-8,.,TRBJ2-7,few,TGTGCCAGCAGCGTCACCTACGAGCAGTACTTC,CASSVTYEQYF
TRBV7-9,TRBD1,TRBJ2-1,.,TGTGCCAGCAGCCGGGACAGGGGGTACAATGAGCAGTTCTTC,CASSRDRGYNEQFF
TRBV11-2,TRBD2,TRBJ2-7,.,TGTGCCAGCAGCCCGAGAGCGGGAGCTAGGTACGAGCAGTACTTC,CASSPRAGARYEQYF
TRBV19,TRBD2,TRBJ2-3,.,TGTGCCAGTAGTATCCAGCGGGAGATTACAGATACGCAGTATTTT,CASSIQREITDTQYF
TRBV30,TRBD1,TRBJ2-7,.,TGTGCCTGGGGGACAGGGAGCTCCTACGAGCAGTACTTC,CAWGTGSSYEQYF
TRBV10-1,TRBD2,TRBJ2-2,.,TGCGCCAGCAGTCGGACTAGCGGGGAATATTACACCGGGGAGCTGTTTTTT,CASSRTSGEYYTGELFF
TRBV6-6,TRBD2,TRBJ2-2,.,TGTGCCAGCAGTTCGATTAGCGGGGTCGGGGAGCTGTTTTTT,CASSSISGVGELFF
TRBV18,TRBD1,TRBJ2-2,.,TGTGCCAGCTCTGATGACAGGGCCGACGGGGAGCTGTTTTTT,CASSDDRADGELFF
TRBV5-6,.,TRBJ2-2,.,TGTGCCAGCAGCTTGCCCAAGGTCGGGGACACCGGGGAGCTGTTTTTT,CASSLPKVGDTGELFF
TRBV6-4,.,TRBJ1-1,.,TGTGCCACCTCGACAGAGATGAACACTGAAGCTTTCTTT,CATSTEMNTEAFF
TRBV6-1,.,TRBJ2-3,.,TGTGCCAGCAGTGAACGCCAGTTAACAGATACGCAGTATTTT,CASSERQLTDTQYF
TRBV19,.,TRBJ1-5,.,TGTGCCAGTAGTATAGGGCAGGGTCAGAATCAGCCCCAGCATTTT,CASSIGQGQNQPQHF
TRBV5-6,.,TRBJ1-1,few,TGTGCCAGCAGCTTTACAGAGAACACTGAAGCTTTCTTT,CASSFTENTEAFF
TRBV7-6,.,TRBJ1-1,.,TGTGCCAGCAGCTCCGGTGGGGGAGGACAAGAAGCTTTCTTT,CASSSGGGGQEAFF
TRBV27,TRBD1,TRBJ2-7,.,TGTGCCAGCTCAGTACAGGGGACCTACGAGCAGTACTTC,CASSVQGTYEQYF
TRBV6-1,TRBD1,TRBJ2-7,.,TGTGCCAGCAGTAAAAACCGGGACAGCTCCTACGAGCAGTACTTC,CASSKNRDSSYEQYF
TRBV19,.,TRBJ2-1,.,TGTGCCAGTTTCCCACAGGGAGGGACTTACAATGAGCAGTTCTTC,CASFPQGGTYNEQFF
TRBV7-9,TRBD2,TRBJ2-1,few,TGTGCCAGCAGCTCCCTCCGGACTAGCGGGAACAATGAGCAGTTCTTC,CASSSLRTSGNNEQFF
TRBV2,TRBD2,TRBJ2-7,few,TGTGCCAGCAACCTCCGGGAGGGAGGGCTCTACGAGCAGTACTTC,CASNLREGGLYEQYF
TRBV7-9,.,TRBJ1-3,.,TGTGCCAGCAGCTATGGGACATCGTCTGGAAACACCATATATTTT,CASSYGTSSGNTIYF
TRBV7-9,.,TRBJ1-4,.,TGTGCCAGCAGCTACAGGGCCGCTAATGAAAAACTGTTTTTT,CASSYRAANEKLFF
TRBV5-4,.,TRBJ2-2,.,TGTGCCAGCAGCTTGCCAGGACAGCTAGTGTCTGGGGAGCTGTTTTTT,CASSLPGQLVSGELFF